The 25 T cell receptor beta chains below come from one sample, sequenced in a study of T cells in Graves' hyperthyroidism and ophthalmopathy (dated by TCRdb to between 2018 and 2021). Library preparation employed multiplex PCR. TCRdb shows the sequencer as Illumina HiSeq 2000. Amplification of TCR beta CDR3 regions was carried out from RNA transcripts. The TCR CDR3 was subjected to a first round of RT-PCR using the HTBI primer set and the Qiagen OneStep RT-PCR kit. The raw public data were reprocessed by TCRdb itself: fastp quality trimming at Q25, MiXCR clonotype calling, in-frame beta chains only. For every CDR3 protein sequence, its rows merge into one entry that carries the most common genes and DNA. The table for this sample lists hundreds of thousands of distinct CDR3 sequences; about a sixth of them were counted only once. The ten largest account for 2.5% to 4% of the sample. The sequencing input was blood. The source of these receptors is a middle-aged woman with Graves' ophthalmopathy.

This clonotype has a count of ten or more. V is TRBV6-1 and J is TRBJ2-1, with 9 bases aligning to TRBD2. This CDR3 spans 17 amino acids. CDR1 is MNHNS, CDR2 SASEGT, per germline. V trimming: 1 base; J trimming: 1 base; junction bases outside the gene matches: 5. The CDR3 DNA reads as TGTGCCAGCAGTGAAGTCTTTAGCGGGAGATCCTACAATGAGCAGTTCTTC. Translated, it gives CASSEVFSGRSYNEQFF.

This clonotype was observed many times. This chain links TRBV7-2 with TRBJ1-1; D unclear. The CDR3 is made up of 12 amino acids. The germline CDR1 and CDR2 sequences are SGHTA and FQGNSA. V was clipped by 4 bases and J by 3 bases, with 6 bases between them. CDR3 loop: CASSSIYTEAFF. CDR3 bases: TGTGCCAGCAGCTCGATCTACACTGAAGCTTTCTTT.

This clonotype was found many times. This chain links TRBV20-1 with TRBJ2-5; TRBD2 agrees at 14 bases. The CDR3 length is 13 residues. Germline CDR1 is DFQATT and CDR2 is SNEGSKA (reference sequence). V gave up 6 bases and J gave up 9 bases; unmatched junction bases: 6. CDR3 sequence: CSASTSGRASQYF. CDR3 in DNA: TGCAGTGCGTCGACTAGCGGGAGGGCCTCCCAGTACTTC.

There are many counts of this clonotype. The CDR3 spells CASSLAQFETQYF. The CDR3 DNA is TGCGCCAGCAGCTTGGCACAGTTTGAGACCCAGTACTTC. The J gene is TRBJ2-5, the V gene TRBV5-1; D gene uncertain. CDR1 SGHRS and CDR2 YFSETQ come from the germline V gene. This CDR3 has 13 residues. Trimming removed 0 bases from V and 5 bases from J, with 8 bases in between.

The V gene is TRBV20-1, the J gene TRBJ2-1; 7 bases are shared with TRBD1. CDR1 is DFQATT and CDR2 is SNEGSKA in the germline V gene (reference sequence). The V and J ends lost 6 bases and 2 bases, in that order; junction bases with no gene match: 7. This CDR3 comprises 14 residues. This chain's CDR3 is CSAPDRAAYNEQFF. For the CDR3, the DNA is TGCAGTGCCCCCGACAGGGCCGCCTACAATGAGCAGTTCTTC.

This clonotype appeared a few times. The rearrangement joins TRBV6-4 to TRBJ1-1, with D tentatively TRBD1 (6 bases). Trimming cost V 7 bases and J 5 bases, with 26 bases left between them. The CDR3 is 17 residues long. CDR1 and CDR2 from the germline V gene are MRHNA and SNTAGT. CDR3 DNA: TGTGCCAGCAAAGTGATTCACCCAGGGGACGGGTGGACTGAAGCTTTCTTT. As protein: CASKVIHPGDGWTEAFF.

This clonotype was found many times. The rearrangement joins TRBV20-1 to TRBJ2-1; tentatively, D is TRBD1 (6 bases). The V end was cut by 2 bases, the J end by 7 bases, with 12 bases between. The germline CDR1 and CDR2 sequences are DFQATT and SNEGSKA (reference sequence). The CDR3 contains 13 residues. The CDR3 DNA reads TGCAGTGCTAGAAACCCCGGACAGAATGAGCAGTTCTTC. Protein product: CSARNPGQNEQFF.

The sample holds many counts of this clonotype. The rearrangement joins TRBV11-2 to TRBJ2-3; 8 bases align to TRBD2. The J segment lost 8 bases and the V segment lost 5 bases, leaving 9 bases of the junction unmatched. The CDR3 has 14 amino acids. Germline assignment: CDR1 SGHAT and CDR2 FQNNGV. The CDR3 DNA sequence: TGTGCCAGCAGCCCCCCAGCGGGAGTCGTTACGCAGTATTTT. Translated: CASSPPAGVVTQYF.

This clonotype was counted between two and nine times. V usage is TRBV19 and J usage is TRBJ1-5; perhaps TRBD1 as D (5 bases). CDR3 size: 14 residues. The germline V gene has CDR1 LNHDA and CDR2 SQIVND (reference sequence). The V end lost 9 bases, the J end lost 2 bases, and 14 bases lay between the germline ends. CDR3 loop: CASQEGVGNQPQHF. DNA of the CDR3: TGTGCCAGCCAGGAAGGGGTGGGCAATCAGCCCCAGCATTTT.

This clonotype appeared many times. V usage is TRBV10-1 and J usage is TRBJ2-3; D is unclear. The CDR3 has 14 residues. Germline CDR1 is WNHNN and CDR2 is SYGVQD (reference sequence). V dropped 3 bases and J dropped 2 bases, with 9 bases sitting between them. CDR3 nucleotides: TGCGCCAGCAGTGACGGAGACACCACAGATACGCAGTATTTT. It translates to CASSDGDTTDTQYF.

This clonotype was observed at least ten times. The CDR3 loop reads CAWSADGNTIYF. CDR3 coding DNA: TGTGCCTGGAGTGCAGACGGAAACACCATATATTTT. The V and J genes are TRBV30 and TRBJ1-3; D is undetermined. Trimming removed 1 base from V and 4 bases from J, with 5 bases in between. The germline CDR1 and CDR2 sequences are GTSNPN and SVGIG (reference sequence). The CDR3 runs 12 residues.

The rearrangement uses TRBV6-1 and TRBJ2-3; TRBD2 matches at 13 bases. The length of the CDR3 is 16 residues. Germline CDR1 is MNHNS and CDR2 is SASEGT. V lost 6 bases, J lost 9 bases, and 12 bases stayed unmatched. In nucleotides, the CDR3 is TGTGCCAGCAGCCTGGGACTAGCGGGGCGCACGGGGACGCAGTATTTT. Protein product: CASSLGLAGRTGTQYF.

This clonotype was detected ten times or more. The chain links TRBV6-1 to TRBJ2-5; 7 nucleotides match TRBD1. The J segment lost 1 base and the V segment lost 4 bases, leaving 3 bases of the junction unmatched. CDR1 is MNHNS, CDR2 SASEGT, per germline. CDR3 length: 14 residues. CDR3 loop: CASSGQGFQETQYF. As DNA, the CDR3 is TGTGCCAGCAGTGGACAGGGTTTCCAAGAGACCCAGTACTTC.

J is TRBJ2-5 and V is TRBV20-1; unclear D gene. CDR3 length: 12 residues. The V end lost 7 bases, the J end lost 1 base, and 10 bases lay between the germline ends. The V gene's germline CDR1 is DFQATT and CDR2 SNEGSKA (reference sequence). CDR3 region: CSVLGRQETQYF. The CDR3, as DNA: TGCAGTGTGCTTGGACGCCAAGAGACCCAGTACTTC.

On this clonotype: This sequence may be a read error, since a much larger clone differs from it by one base. The rearrangement joins TRBV29-1 to TRBJ2-3; TRBD2 aligns across 10 bases. From germline, CDR1 is SQVTM and CDR2 ANQGSEA. The CDR3 has 14 amino acids. CDR3 in DNA: TGCAGCGTTGCACTAGCGGGACTCACAGATGCGCAGTATTTT. Amino acid sequence: CSVALAGLTDAQYF.

This chain joins TRBV4-2 and TRBJ2-1; D is unresolved. V was pared by 0 bases and J by 5 bases, with 8 bases between. CDR3 size: 14 residues. Germline V gives CDR1 LGHNA, CDR2 YNFKEQ. CDR3 sequence (DNA): TGTGCCAGCAGCCAAGATCCCCGCGACAATGAGCAGTTCTTC. Translation: CASSQDPRDNEQFF.

The table lists this clonotype with a few counts. One end of the junction does not line up with germline, which may come from a read error. The rearrangement links TRBV28 to TRBJ2-5; 9 bases agree with TRBD1. The CDR3 totals 14 residues. CDR1 is MDHEN and CDR2 is SYDVKM in the germline V gene. This chain's CDR3 is CASTPPRGQGSSHF. The CDR3 DNA follows: TGTGCCAGCACCCCACCTCGTGGACAGGGGTCCTCCCACTTC.

This clonotype showed up just a few times. The J gene is TRBJ2-7, the V gene TRBV20-1; 11 nucleotides match TRBD2. Germline loops: CDR1 DFQATT, CDR2 SNEGSKA (reference sequence). Trimming took 4 bases from V and 6 from J; bases not matched to a gene: 8. The CDR3 covers 14 residues. The chain's CDR3 is CSAMSLAGGREQYF. The CDR3 nucleotides read TGCAGTGCTATGTCCCTAGCGGGAGGCCGCGAGCAGTACTTC.

This clonotype was detected many times. The chain combines TRBV2 with TRBJ1-4; D possibly corresponds to TRBD1 (6 bases). CDR3 length equals 14 residues. Per germline, CDR1 SNHLY and CDR2 FYNNEI. Trimming removed 4 bases from V and 5 bases from J, with 11 bases in between. For the CDR3, the DNA is TGTGCCAGCAGTGTGCCGACAGGAAATGAAAAACTGTTTTTT. Residues: CASSVPTGNEKLFF.

Ten or more counts support this clonotype. This chain joins TRBV7-9 and TRBJ2-1; 9 bases match TRBD1. The germline CDR1 and CDR2 sequences are SEHNR and FQNEAQ (reference sequence). The V and J ends lost 3 bases and 0 bases, in that order; junction bases with no gene match: 9. The CDR3 is 18 amino acids. The CDR3 DNA follows: TGTGCCAGCAGCTTGAAACAGGGGGCGTCAGGCTCCTACAATGAGCAGTTCTTC. Protein: CASSLKQGASGSYNEQFF.

The V call is TRBV30, the J call TRBJ2-7; no firm D call. Trimming took 4 bases from V and 1 from J, leaving 8 bases between them. Germline lookup yields CDR1 GTSNPN and CDR2 SVGIG (reference sequence). The CDR3 has 12 amino acids. Here the CDR3 DNA reads TGTGCCTGGACAGGAGCTTCCTACGAGCAGTACTTC. Translation: CAWTGASYEQYF. The variable domain in full, with the rest retrieved from reference TRBV30 and TRBJ2-7, is SQTIHQWPATLVQPVGSPLSLECTVEGTSNPNLYWYRQAAGRGLQLLFYSVGIGQISSEVPQNLSASRPQDRQFILSSKKLLLSDSGFYLCAWTGASYEQYFGPGTRLTVT.

There are many counts of this clonotype. The V call is TRBV6-1, the J call TRBJ2-1; 9 bases match TRBD2. The length of the CDR3 is 14 residues. Germline loops: CDR1 MNHNS, CDR2 SASEGT. J lost 5 bases, V lost 3 bases, and 2 bases had no gene match. CDR3 DNA sequence: TGTGCCAGCAGTGAGGTAGCGGGGGACAATGAGCAGTTCTTC. Translation gives CASSEVAGDNEQFF.

The sample holds a few counts of this clonotype. The chain uses TRBV5-5 and TRBJ1-3, with 7 bases matching TRBD1. The CDR3 loop spans 17 amino acids. Unmatched junction bases numbered 6, after V lost 0 bases and J lost 0 bases. CDR1 SGHKS and CDR2 YYEKEE come from the germline V gene (reference sequence). DNA for the CDR3: TGTGCCAGCAGCTTGGTCGAGGGGGCTCTCTCTGGAAACACCATATATTTT. Its protein product is CASSLVEGALSGNTIYF. The full variable domain, in which reference TRBV5-5 and TRBJ1-3 provide the parts outside the CDR3, is DAGVTQSPTHLIKTRGQQVTLRCSPISGHKSVSWYQQVLGQGPQFIFQYYEKEERGRGNFPDRFSARQFPNYSSELNVNALLLGDSALYLCASSLVEGALSGNTIYFGEGSWLTVV.

This clonotype was counted many times. The V gene is TRBV3-1, the J gene TRBJ2-7, with D perhaps matching TRBD1 (5 bases). Trimming removed 0 bases from V and 2 bases from J, with 14 bases in between. The CDR3 has 16 residues. Germline values: CDR1 LGHDT, CDR2 YNNKEL (reference sequence). The CDR3 protein is CASSQDLHRPTYEQYF. The DNA for the CDR3 is TGTGCCAGCAGCCAAGATCTCCACAGGCCGACCTACGAGCAGTACTTC.

This clonotype showed up many times. The V gene is TRBV11-2, the J gene TRBJ2-5, with 7 positions matching TRBD1. With V trimmed by 4 bases and J by 5 bases, 7 bases remained unmatched. The CDR3 covers 14 residues. Germline lookup yields CDR1 SGHAT and CDR2 FQNNGV. In DNA form, the CDR3 reads TGTGCCAGCAGCTCACAGGGGTTGGATGAGACCCAGTACTTC. Amino acid sequence: CASSSQGLDETQYF.